The present TCR beta chain was sequenced within a study of CD8 T cells in ankylosing spondylitis. Study-level results: Relatively rare in peripheral blood, disease-linked clones were also CD8+. A TCR beta motif of fewer than ten highly homologous variants seemed to mark ankylosing spondylitis blood. According to the report, clones linked to the disease were significantly enriched in matched synovial fluid samples taken from ankylosing spondylitis patients.

This clonotype has at least ten counts. Its cognate antigen is unknown. TCRdb re-called the 5' RACE reads with MiXCR, one entry per CDR3 protein. The repertoire includes about 100,000 distinct CDR3 sequences, less than 25% of them detected once, and about 12% sits in the top ten. CDR1 is DFQATT, CDR2 SNEGSKA, per germline (reference sequence). The CDR3 sequence is 12 residues long. V trimming: 7 bases; J trimming: 5 bases; junction bases outside the gene matches: 6. This sequence was found in a male donor with ankylosing spondylitis. Sequenced sample: synovial fluid, either unsorted or a sorted T cell fraction (not recorded which). The chain recombines TRBV20-1 with TRBJ2-3; 7 bases match TRBD2. CDR3 amino acids: CSEAGVGDTQYF. CDR3 coding DNA: TGCAGTGAGGCGGGAGTTGGAGATACGCAGTATTTT.